This T cell receptor beta chain was sequenced for a study of T cell responses to AZD1222 COVID-19 vaccine (dated by TCRdb to about 2021). At the level of the whole study: A total of 230 to 250 trial participants underwent TCR sequencing, of whom some 210 received two doses of AZD1222 and some 25 received two doses of the MenACWY control vaccine. Trial participants were enrolled by age into 18-55, 56-69 and 70-plus year subgroups, with 148, 28 and 57 TCR-sequenced participants respectively. Beyond this particular receptor, the publication reports: Only 5 to 7 AZD1222 recipients were SARS-CoV-2 seropositive at baseline, limiting conclusions about previously exposed vaccinees. Vaccine-associated CD4 TCRs spanned the whole spike protein, with dominant responses in regions 160-218 and 743-854. Most participants were white British and females outnumbered males, and the authors suggested that clonal diversity may have been underestimated. In the small 56-69-year group, the increase in depth fell short of significance, most likely because of low power. Because no day 14 peak-response samples were available, repertoires were characterized only after the peak T cell response. After two AZD1222 doses, spike-specific TCR breadth and depth were significantly higher than at day 0 and than in MenACWY recipients. Nearly half of unique spike-specific TCRs reportedly recognized epitopes outside regions mutated in the B.1.351 and B.1.1.7 variants.

Turning to this clone: Its antigen has not been determined. The record has no base qualities; no much larger clone is one base away.

In the paper's terms, the time point label means: about 28 days (+/-7) after the second vaccine dose. AZD1222 recipients with second doses at about 4 weeks or about 12 weeks were pooled, because spike-specific TCR depth and breadth did not differ between schedules. The vaccinee samples were drawn from two UK trials, COV001 and COV002, one of which was a single-blind randomized controlled phase 2/3 trial testing AZD1222 (ChAdOx1 nCoV-19) in healthy adults. For TCRbeta chain sequencing, PBMC samples were collected from trial participants at day 0 and at day 28 after the second dose. The CDR3 regions of human TCRbeta chains were subjected to immunosequencing. As for the authors' bioinformatics: Repertoire TCRs were checked for matches against a reference library of SARS-CoV-2-specific TCRs that had been generated using the MIRA antigen-specificity platform. Breadth was defined as the fraction of unique TCRs that were SARS-CoV-2-associated. Depth was defined as the fraction of total T cells that were SARS-CoV-2-associated. Each spike-specific TCR was assigned to its reactive spike region and to a CD4 or CD8 class using the MIRA data. Log10-transformed breadth and depth values were compared by one-way ANOVA with Sidak's multiple comparisons tests. Held by TCRdb, this immuneACCESS table contains in-frame sequences only and omits some clones. Under half of the omission traces to an unresolved V gene where checked; the cause of the rest is unknown. That table furnishes V, J and clone size, whereas the DNA furnished D and trimming. Across this sample there are 90,000 to 120,000 clones, with around nine tenths seen only once. Roughly 6.2% of the sample is held by the ten biggest clonotypes.

CDR1 SNHLY and CDR2 FYNNEI are derived from the germline V gene. Relative to germline, V is 6 bases shorter and J is 4 bases shorter, with 12 bases between their ends. Measured from the cysteine to the phenylalanine, the CDR3 is 14 residues long. Here the CDR3 DNA is all that survives: 42 bases in frame from base 1. The TCR was taken from an adult who received the AZD1222 COVID-19 vaccine. Recombination connected TRBV2 to TRBJ1-4, with no reliable assignment of the D segment. The material sequenced was peripheral blood, taken 28 days after the second AZD1222 dose. The base sequence is TGTGCCAGCAGGGGCGACGCCCGTAATGAAAAACTGTTTTTT. Its protein is CASRGDARNEKLFF.